Listed below are T cell receptor beta chains from one sample, sequenced in a study of blood T cell repertoires in COVID-19. Using immunoSEQ multiplex PCR, the repertoire was profiled, and TCRdb retains in-frame clones only, with some absent. The sample records approximately 320,000 clones, about 91% being singletons. What was sequenced was PBMCs or T cells enriched from blood (not recorded which). The receptors were sampled from a young woman who had recovered from COVID-19. Both conserved end residues are part of each CDR3. Each record gives: J gene, D gene, V gene, clone size, CDR3 DNA, CDR3 protein. The D gene is left open where the match is weak. Part of the rows lack a size; the others show once, few, many or a class for expanded clones.

J gene: TRBJ2-1
D gene: TRBD2
V gene: TRBV4-2
clone size: NA
CDR3 DNA: TGTGCCAGCAGCCAAGTAGCGGGGCCCTACAATGAGCAGTTCTTC
CDR3 protein: CASSQVAGPYNEQFF

J gene: TRBJ2-1
D gene: TRBD2
V gene: TRBV27
clone size: NA
CDR3 DNA: TGTGCCAGCAGTGTAACCTCTAGCGGGGGCTCCTACAATGAGCAGTTCTTC
CDR3 protein: CASSVTSSGGSYNEQFF

J gene: TRBJ1-1
D gene: NA
V gene: TRBV2
clone size: NA
CDR3 DNA: TGTGCCAGCGGGGCAGGTCGGACTGAAGCTTTCTTT
CDR3 protein: CASGAGRTEAFF

J gene: TRBJ2-7
D gene: NA
V gene: TRBV5-5
clone size: NA
CDR3 DNA: TGTGCCAGCAGCTTGGGAGTCTACGAGCAGTACTTC
CDR3 protein: CASSLGVYEQYF

J gene: TRBJ1-2
D gene: NA
V gene: TRBV27
clone size: NA
CDR3 DNA: TGTGCCAGCAGTTTATCGTGGAGGGCAGGGATTAACTATGGCTACACCTTC
CDR3 protein: CASSLSWRAGINYGYTF

J gene: TRBJ1-5
D gene: TRBD1
V gene: TRBV6-6
clone size: NA
CDR3 DNA: TGTGCCAGCAGTTCCTCGACAGGGATCACCCAGCATTTT
CDR3 protein: CASSSSTGITQHF

J gene: TRBJ2-2
D gene: NA
V gene: TRBV7-9
clone size: NA
CDR3 DNA: TGTGCCAGCAGGGAACAGGTGGCCGGGGAGCTGTTTTTT
CDR3 protein: CASREQVAGELFF

J gene: TRBJ2-3
D gene: NA
V gene: TRBV11-2
clone size: once
CDR3 DNA: TGTGCCAGCAGCCCAACTAGGGATACGCAGTATTTT
CDR3 protein: CASSPTRDTQYF

J gene: TRBJ1-2
D gene: TRBD1
V gene: TRBV28
clone size: NA
CDR3 DNA: TGTGCCTTACAGGGGAGTAACTATGGCTACACCTTC
CDR3 protein: CALQGSNYGYTF

J gene: TRBJ2-2
D gene: TRBD2
V gene: TRBV9
clone size: NA
CDR3 DNA: TGTGCCAGCAGCGCGGGACTAGCGAGCGGGGAGCTGTTTTTT
CDR3 protein: CASSAGLASGELFF

J gene: TRBJ1-6
D gene: TRBD1
V gene: TRBV2
clone size: NA
CDR3 DNA: TGTGCCAGCAGGAGGGACAGGGAAGGTTCACCCCTCCACTTT
CDR3 protein: CASRRDREGSPLHF

J gene: TRBJ1-2
D gene: NA
V gene: TRBV21-1
clone size: NA
CDR3 DNA: TGTGCCAGCAGCACCCACAGGGTTCTTCTCTATGGCTACACCTTC
CDR3 protein: CASSTHRVLLYGYTF

J gene: TRBJ2-7
D gene: TRBD1
V gene: TRBV29-1
clone size: few
CDR3 DNA: TGCAGCGTTGTGGGACAGGGCGGATACGAGCAGTACTTC
CDR3 protein: CSVVGQGGYEQYF

J gene: TRBJ1-2
D gene: TRBD1
V gene: TRBV19
clone size: NA
CDR3 DNA: TGTGCCAGTACCCTCAGTGGACAGGGCAACTATGGCTACACCTTC
CDR3 protein: CASTLSGQGNYGYTF

J gene: TRBJ1-1
D gene: NA
V gene: TRBV7-9
clone size: NA
CDR3 DNA: TGTGCCAGCAGCTTAACTGGTACGAACACTGAAGCTTTCTTT
CDR3 protein: CASSLTGTNTEAFF

J gene: TRBJ2-1
D gene: TRBD2
V gene: TRBV13
clone size: NA
CDR3 DNA: TGTGCCAGCAGCTTGAGAACCGGGACTAGCGACCTCAATGAGCAGTTCTTC
CDR3 protein: CASSLRTGTSDLNEQFF

J gene: TRBJ2-6
D gene: NA
V gene: TRBV27
clone size: NA
CDR3 DNA: TGTGCCAGCAGCAAGGGGCAACTCTCTGGGGCCAACGTCCTGACTTTC
CDR3 protein: CASSKGQLSGANVLTF

J gene: TRBJ1-2
D gene: TRBD1
V gene: TRBV19
clone size: NA
CDR3 DNA: TGTGCCAGTAGTAAGGGACAGGGCGGTTATGGCTACACCTTC
CDR3 protein: CASSKGQGGYGYTF

J gene: TRBJ2-1
D gene: TRBD1
V gene: TRBV19
clone size: NA
CDR3 DNA: TGTGCCAGCGGGACAGCGGCCTACAATGAGCAGTTCTTC
CDR3 protein: CASGTAAYNEQFF

J gene: TRBJ2-5
D gene: TRBD1
V gene: TRBV5-1
clone size: NA
CDR3 DNA: TGCGCCAGCGGTCTTACAGGGGGAACGGAGACCCAGTACTTC
CDR3 protein: CASGLTGGTETQYF

J gene: TRBJ2-7
D gene: TRBD2
V gene: TRBV28
clone size: NA
CDR3 DNA: TGTGCCAGCAGTCCCTACAAAGCCGGACTAGCGGGGTCCTCCTACGAGCAGTACTTC
CDR3 protein: CASSPYKAGLAGSSYEQYF

J gene: TRBJ2-1
D gene: TRBD1
V gene: TRBV7-8
clone size: NA
CDR3 DNA: TGTGCCAGCCTCCAAGGGGACAGGGGGCACAATGAGCAGTTCTTC
CDR3 protein: CASLQGDRGHNEQFF

J gene: TRBJ2-5
D gene: TRBD2
V gene: TRBV7-3
clone size: NA
CDR3 DNA: TGTGCCAGCAGCCCCGGACTAGCGGGAGAGACCCAGTACTTC
CDR3 protein: CASSPGLAGETQYF

J gene: TRBJ2-2
D gene: TRBD1
V gene: TRBV10-3
clone size: NA
CDR3 DNA: TGTGCCATCAGTGATGCCGGGACAGCCAACACCGGGGAGCTGTTTTTT
CDR3 protein: CAISDAGTANTGELFF

J gene: TRBJ1-5
D gene: NA
V gene: TRBV12-3/TRBV12-4
clone size: NA
CDR3 DNA: TGTGCCAGTCACGGGGGGAATCAGCCCCAGCATTTT
CDR3 protein: CASHGGNQPQHF

J gene: TRBJ2-3
D gene: TRBD2
V gene: TRBV28
clone size: NA
CDR3 DNA: TGTGCCAGCAGTCCTCTAGCGGGAGGGCCGATGTCAGATACGCAGTATTTT
CDR3 protein: CASSPLAGGPMSDTQYF

J gene: TRBJ1-1
D gene: TRBD1
V gene: TRBV28
clone size: NA
CDR3 DNA: TGTGCCAGCAGTCCTCCCTCGACAGGGGGAGGTGAAGCTTTCTTT
CDR3 protein: CASSPPSTGGGEAFF

J gene: TRBJ1-2
D gene: TRBD1
V gene: TRBV6-5
clone size: NA
CDR3 DNA: TGTGCCAGCAGCCGGGACAGTTTCTATGGCTACACCTTC
CDR3 protein: CASSRDSFYGYTF

J gene: TRBJ1-2
D gene: NA
V gene: TRBV27
clone size: NA
CDR3 DNA: TGTGCCAGCAGTTCAGGGGATGCCATCTTTCGTTTTGCGGATGGCTACACCTTC
CDR3 protein: CASSSGDAIFRFADGYTF

J gene: TRBJ1-1
D gene: NA
V gene: TRBV7-8
clone size: NA
CDR3 DNA: TGTGCCAGCAGCTCAAGAATGAAAGCTTTGAACACTGAAGCTTTCTTT
CDR3 protein: CASSSRMKALNTEAFF

J gene: TRBJ1-4
D gene: TRBD1
V gene: TRBV7-9
clone size: NA
CDR3 DNA: TGTGCCAGCAGCTTAGTCGAGACAGGGGATGAAAAACTGTTTTTT
CDR3 protein: CASSLVETGDEKLFF

J gene: TRBJ2-3
D gene: NA
V gene: TRBV4-3
clone size: few
CDR3 DNA: TGCGCCAGCAGCGAAACTGTTTATAGCACAGATACGCAGTATTTT
CDR3 protein: CASSETVYSTDTQYF

J gene: TRBJ1-5
D gene: NA
V gene: TRBV11-2
clone size: NA
CDR3 DNA: TGTGCCAGCAGCTTAGCCGGGGGGCAGCAGCCCCAGCATTTT
CDR3 protein: CASSLAGGQQPQHF

J gene: TRBJ1-1
D gene: NA
V gene: TRBV4-3
clone size: NA
CDR3 DNA: TGCGCCAGCAGCCAACGGGAACCGGGGTGGGCATTCCAGGATGAAGCTTTCTTT
CDR3 protein: CASSQREPGWAFQDEAFF

J gene: TRBJ2-7
D gene: TRBD1
V gene: TRBV28
clone size: NA
CDR3 DNA: TGTGCCAGCTTTGTGCCGGGACAGGATTCCAGACAGTACTTC
CDR3 protein: CASFVPGQDSRQYF

J gene: TRBJ2-2
D gene: TRBD1
V gene: TRBV28
clone size: once
CDR3 DNA: TGTGCCAGCAGAGCTTCGAGGGGGCCCTACGCGAACACCGGGGAGCTGTTTTTT
CDR3 protein: CASRASRGPYANTGELFF

J gene: TRBJ1-4
D gene: TRBD1
V gene: TRBV25-1
clone size: few
CDR3 DNA: TGTGCCAGCAGGAGACAGGGGTCAACTAATGAAAAACTGTTTTTT
CDR3 protein: CASRRQGSTNEKLFF

J gene: TRBJ2-1
D gene: TRBD1
V gene: TRBV2
clone size: NA
CDR3 DNA: TGTGCCAGCAGTACCGGGACAGGGGCCCACAATGAGCAGTTCTTC
CDR3 protein: CASSTGTGAHNEQFF

J gene: TRBJ1-1
D gene: TRBD1
V gene: TRBV9
clone size: NA
CDR3 DNA: TGTGCCAGCAGAGACAGGGGGCCTTGCACTGAAGCTTTCTTT
CDR3 protein: CASRDRGPCTEAFF

J gene: TRBJ2-1
D gene: TRBD2
V gene: TRBV7-2
clone size: once
CDR3 DNA: TGTGCCAGCAGCCCCTCAGCGGGGTACAATGAGCAGTTCTTC
CDR3 protein: CASSPSAGYNEQFF

J gene: TRBJ1-1
D gene: NA
V gene: TRBV7-2
clone size: NA
CDR3 DNA: TGTGCCAGCAGCTTCGGCGCAGGGGACACTGAAGCTTTCTTT
CDR3 protein: CASSFGAGDTEAFF

J gene: TRBJ2-7
D gene: NA
V gene: TRBV11-2
clone size: NA
CDR3 DNA: TGTGCCAGCAGCTCCCTTTGGGGGGACTACGAGCAGTACTTC
CDR3 protein: CASSSLWGDYEQYF

J gene: TRBJ2-1
D gene: TRBD1
V gene: TRBV19
clone size: NA
CDR3 DNA: TGTGCCAGTAGTACCCTACAGGGGAGCTCCTACAATGAGCAGTTCTTC
CDR3 protein: CASSTLQGSSYNEQFF

J gene: TRBJ1-2
D gene: NA
V gene: TRBV6-5
clone size: NA
CDR3 DNA: TGTGCCAGCAGTTACTCTCGTGACAGGTCCTACTATGGCTACACCTTC
CDR3 protein: CASSYSRDRSYYGYTF

J gene: TRBJ1-2
D gene: TRBD1
V gene: TRBV6-5
clone size: once
CDR3 DNA: TGTGCCAGCACGGGACAGACCACCTTCTATGGCTACACCTTC
CDR3 protein: CASTGQTTFYGYTF

J gene: TRBJ1-1
D gene: TRBD1
V gene: TRBV7-2
clone size: once
CDR3 DNA: TGTGCCAGCAGCCAGAGGGGCAGGGGGAAAGCTTTCTTT
CDR3 protein: CASSQRGRGKAFF

J gene: TRBJ2-3
D gene: NA
V gene: TRBV20-1
clone size: NA
CDR3 DNA: TGCAGTGCTAGTAGGACAGATAGCACAGATACGCAGTATTTT
CDR3 protein: CSASRTDSTDTQYF

J gene: TRBJ2-7
D gene: TRBD1
V gene: TRBV5-1
clone size: NA
CDR3 DNA: TGCGCCAGCAGCTTGGACGGACAGGGCTACGAGCAGTACTTC
CDR3 protein: CASSLDGQGYEQYF

J gene: TRBJ2-7
D gene: TRBD1
V gene: TRBV2
clone size: NA
CDR3 DNA: TGTGCCAGCCCCACGGGACAGTTCTCCTACGAGCAGTACTTC
CDR3 protein: CASPTGQFSYEQYF

J gene: TRBJ1-3
D gene: NA
V gene: TRBV19
clone size: NA
CDR3 DNA: TGTGCCAGTAGTACCCGAATGGACAGATCTGGAAACACCATATATTTT
CDR3 protein: CASSTRMDRSGNTIYF

J gene: TRBJ1-1
D gene: NA
V gene: TRBV10-3
clone size: once
CDR3 DNA: TGTGCCATCAGCGACAGCACCACTGAAGCTTTCTTT
CDR3 protein: CAISDSTTEAFF

J gene: TRBJ1-5
D gene: NA
V gene: TRBV18
clone size: once
CDR3 DNA: TGTGCCAGCTCCCAGACCGGGCTCGAGGGGCCCCAGCATTTT
CDR3 protein: CASSQTGLEGPQHF

J gene: TRBJ1-1
D gene: TRBD1
V gene: TRBV9
clone size: NA
CDR3 DNA: TGTGCCAGCAGCGTTGAGACAGGGGGGAACACTGAAGCTTTCTTT
CDR3 protein: CASSVETGGNTEAFF

J gene: TRBJ2-7
D gene: TRBD2
V gene: TRBV19
clone size: NA
CDR3 DNA: TGTGCCAGTAGTATACTAGCGGCACCCTACGAGCAGTACTTC
CDR3 protein: CASSILAAPYEQYF

J gene: TRBJ2-3
D gene: TRBD1
V gene: TRBV6-2/TRBV6-3
clone size: NA
CDR3 DNA: TGTGCCAGCAGTAACTCTGGTCATTTACAGGGGCCAAGCACAGATACGCAGTATTTT
CDR3 protein: CASSNSGHLQGPSTDTQYF

J gene: TRBJ2-2
D gene: TRBD1
V gene: TRBV5-5
clone size: NA
CDR3 DNA: TGTGCCAGCAGCTCGACTTCCGGGACAGGGGTGGCCGGGGAGCTGTTTTTT
CDR3 protein: CASSSTSGTGVAGELFF

J gene: TRBJ2-1
D gene: NA
V gene: TRBV5-6
clone size: NA
CDR3 DNA: TGTGCCAGCACTTCAGGTCAGAGCGGGTTCCATGAGCAGTTCTTC
CDR3 protein: CASTSGQSGFHEQFF

J gene: TRBJ2-7
D gene: TRBD1
V gene: TRBV6-5
clone size: NA
CDR3 DNA: TGTGCCAGCAGTTACAATTCCAGGGGGCAGAGATACGAGCAGTACTTC
CDR3 protein: CASSYNSRGQRYEQYF

J gene: TRBJ1-5
D gene: TRBD1
V gene: TRBV19
clone size: NA
CDR3 DNA: TGTGCCAGTAGTAGCGACAGGGATCAGCCCCAGCATTTT
CDR3 protein: CASSSDRDQPQHF